The T cell receptor beta chain described here comes from a study of post-analysis software for immune sequencing data. As for this clonotype: Its specificity is unknown.

Study-wide results and limits: In patients, 4 to 6 TRBV segments were more frequent than in controls, with TRBV5-6, TRBV5-1 and TRBV20-1 among them. Strong co-clustering by F measure was evident for samples that had been prepared in the same batch.

From germline, CDR1 is ENHRY and CDR2 SYGVKD. The CDR3 extends over 14 amino acids. V was shortened by 6 bases and J by 2 bases, with 12 bases between the two germline ends. The TCR beta cDNA libraries carried unique molecular identifiers. Each sample of roughly 0.95 to 10 million input T cells yielded around 500,000 cDNA molecules, so each molecule approximated one T cell. Each CDR3 protein is one row after TCRdb ran MiXCR on the PCR reads. This table has under 200,000 distinct CDR3 sequences, over 25% appearing once. This sequence was found in a girl younger than 18 with multiple sclerosis. The V and J genes are TRBV10-3 and TRBJ2-3, with D perhaps matching TRBD2 (5 bases). The sample comprised blood. The DNA of the CDR3 is TGTGCCATCAGAGACGGGGTCCCCACAGATACGCAGTATTTT. As protein: CAIRDGVPTDTQYF.